What follows is one T cell receptor (beta chain) and its context. Antigen unknown. Assay: immunoSEQ multiplex PCR; the TCRdb copy retains only in-frame clones and omits some. The table lists approximately 97,000 clones, around 83% of them singletons. This sample is part of a study of T cell responses to AZD1222 COVID-19 vaccine. Across the study: Pooling covered second doses at about 4 or about 12 weeks.

Study-wide findings and caveats: Along spike, vaccine-associated CD4 TCRs were found throughout, with dominance at 160-218 and 743-854. Mostly white British, mostly female donors; authors suggested clonal diversity may be underestimated. Increases in Spike-specific TCR breadth and depth were seen after two AZD1222 doses.

CDR1 is KGHSY and CDR2 is FQNENV in the germline V gene. CDR3 length: 18 residues. The ends lost 0 bases at V and 4 bases at J; junction bases unmatched: 14. The TCR was taken from an adult in good health. This rearrangement joins TRBV16 to TRBJ1-2, with 7 nucleotides matching TRBD1. Source: peripheral blood, taken on day 0 of AZD1222 vaccination. Here the CDR3 reads CASSQSWGEGAEGYGYTF. The CDR3 DNA is TGTGCCAGCAGCCAATCGTGGGGTGAGGGGGCTGAAGGCTATGGCTACACCTTC.